These 9 T cell receptor beta chains came from one sample sequenced in a study of blood T cell repertoires in COVID-19. Repertoires were generated with immunoSEQ multiplex PCR, while TCRdb's copy carries only in-frame clones and drops some. Seen here are around 250,000 clones, about 90% observed once, and the top ten hold roughly 5.8%. Sequencing was done on a sample of peripheral blood. These receptors came from a man aged 60-69 years with acute or convalescent COVID-19.

This rearrangement joins TRBV30 to TRBJ2-1, with TRBD2 identical over 13 bases. V shed 4 bases and J 7 bases; nucleotides not matched to a gene: 10. Per the germline V gene, CDR1 is GTSNPN and CDR2 is SVGIG (reference sequence). This CDR3 is built from 16 residues. CDR3 sequence: CAWTVPWTSGRNEQFF. CDR3 bases: TGTGCCTGGACCGTGCCGTGGACTAGCGGGAGAAATGAGCAGTTCTTC.

This chain connects TRBV5-1 to TRBJ1-3; D gene uncertain. Germline V gene data show CDR1 as SGHRS and CDR2 as YFSETQ. CDR3 length: 16 residues. V was cut by 1 base and J by 0 bases, with 11 bases left in between. The chain's CDR3 is CASSLSGVSSGNTIYF. The CDR3, as DNA: TGCGCCAGCAGCTTGAGCGGAGTGAGCTCTGGAAACACCATATATTTT.

This chain joins TRBV6-5 and TRBJ2-4, with 7 nucleotides matching TRBD2. Germline V CDR1 and CDR2: MNHEY, SVGAGI. This CDR3 is 13 amino acids long. With V trimmed by 7 bases and J by 7 bases, 7 bases remained unmatched. The CDR3 is CASTARGGNIQYF. The CDR3 nucleotides are TGTGCCAGCACTGCACGGGGAGGGAACATTCAGTACTTC.

CDR3 DNA sequence: TGTGCCAGCAGCCCCCGCGGGTCCGAGCAGTACTTC. It encodes CASSPRGSEQYF. J is TRBJ2-7 and V is TRBV7-8, with D perhaps TRBD2 (5 bases). Germline V gives CDR1 SGHVS, CDR2 FQNEAQ. The CDR3 consists of 12 residues. V dropped 5 bases and J dropped 6 bases, with 11 bases sitting between them. Using reference TRBV7-8 and TRBJ2-7 for the parts outside the CDR3, the full variable domain is GAGVSQSPRYKVAKRGQDVALRCDPISGHVSLFWYQQALGQGPEFLTYFQNEAQLDKSGLPSDRFFAERPEGSVSTLKIQRTQQEDSAVYLCASSPRGSEQYFGPGTRLTVT.

To note about this clone: This sample also contains other DNA sequences that code for the same CDR3. V is TRBV9 and J is TRBJ1-1; D is perhaps TRBD1 (5 bases). V lost 1 base and J lost 3, with 7 bases in between. This CDR3 spans 13 amino acids. The germline gives CDR1 SGDLS, CDR2 YYNGEE. CDR3 loop: CASSVLGDTEAFF. The CDR3 nucleotides read TGTGCCAGCAGCGTATTAGGGGACACTGAAGCTTTCTTT.

The chain employs TRBV13 and TRBJ2-5; 7 bases match TRBD2. The CDR3 totals 16 residues. Germline values: CDR1 PRHDT, CDR2 FYEKMQ (reference sequence). J gave up 7 bases and V 1 base, and 12 bases lay outside the gene matches. CDR3 nucleotides: TGTGCCAGCAGCTTAGTAGACGGGGGGTCGAGTGGGACCCAGTACTTC. Protein sequence: CASSLVDGGSSGTQYF. Combining the CDR3 with reference TRBV13 and TRBJ2-5 gives the whole variable domain AAGVIQSPRHLIKEKRETATLKCYPIPRHDTVYWYQQGPGQDPQFLISFYEKMQSDKGSIPDRFSAQQFSDYHSELNMSSLELGDSALYFCASSLVDGGSSGTQYFGPGTRLLVL.

The V call is TRBV9, the J call TRBJ2-3, with 14 bases fitting TRBD2. There are 16 residues in the CDR3. The germline V gene has CDR1 SGDLS and CDR2 YYNGEE. The trim removed 3 bases at V and 6 bases at J, leaving 6 bases unmatched. CDR3 sequence (DNA): TGTGCCAGCAGCGCGGGACTAGCGGGAGCGGGGGATACGCAGTATTTT. It codes for CASSAGLAGAGDTQYF.

The chain has TRBV3-1 (or the pseudogene TRBV3-2) and TRBJ2-2; D is uncertain. CDR3 length: 12 amino acids. The V and J ends lost 6 bases and 1 base respectively, with 3 bases between them. The germline gives CDR1 LGHDT, CDR2 YNNKEL (reference sequence). In nucleotides, the CDR3 is TGTGCCAGCAGACAGAACACCGGGGAGCTGTTTTTT. This sequence encodes CASRQNTGELFF.

The rearrangement links TRBV20-1 to TRBJ2-2; D call uncertain. The CDR3 spans 16 residues. The germline gives CDR1 DFQATT, CDR2 SNEGSKA (reference sequence). Trimming pared 3 bases from V and 6 bases from J, leaving 20 bases between. CDR3 bases: TGCAGTGCTAGTCCCCGGGTGGTTGCGTTCGCCGGGGAGCTGTTTTTT. Its protein is CSASPRVVAFAGELFF.